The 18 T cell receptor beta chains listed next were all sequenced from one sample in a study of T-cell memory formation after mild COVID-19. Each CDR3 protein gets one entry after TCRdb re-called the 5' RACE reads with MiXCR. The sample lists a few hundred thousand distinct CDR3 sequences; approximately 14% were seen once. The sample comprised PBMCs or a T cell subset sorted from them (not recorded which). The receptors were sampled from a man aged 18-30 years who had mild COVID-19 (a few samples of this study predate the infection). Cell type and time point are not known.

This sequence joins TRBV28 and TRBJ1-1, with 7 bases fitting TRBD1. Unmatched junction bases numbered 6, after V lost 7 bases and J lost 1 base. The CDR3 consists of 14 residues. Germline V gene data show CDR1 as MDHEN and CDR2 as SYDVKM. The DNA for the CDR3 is TGTGCCAGCAAAGGGGGCCTTCAGAACACTGAAGCTTTCTTT. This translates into CASKGGLQNTEAFF. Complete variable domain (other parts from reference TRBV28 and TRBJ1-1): DVKVTQSSRYLVKRTGEKVFLECVQDMDHENMFWYRQDPGLGLRLIYFSYDVKMKEKGDIPEGYSVSREKKERFSLILESASTNQTSMYLCASKGGLQNTEAFFGQGTRLTVV.

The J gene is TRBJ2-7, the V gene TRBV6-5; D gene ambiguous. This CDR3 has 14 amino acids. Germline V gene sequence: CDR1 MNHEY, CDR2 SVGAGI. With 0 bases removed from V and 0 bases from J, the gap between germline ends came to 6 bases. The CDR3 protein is CASSYSPSSYEQYF. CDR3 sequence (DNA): TGTGCCAGCAGTTACTCGCCGTCCTCCTACGAGCAGTACTTC.

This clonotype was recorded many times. The CDR3 coding sequence is TGTGCCAGCAGCAAGGGACTAGCATCCTACGAGCAGTACTTC. This translates into CASSKGLASYEQYF. V is TRBV11-1 and J is TRBJ2-7; 9 bases map to TRBD2. With V trimmed by 5 bases and J by 1 base, 3 bases remained unmatched. Germline-derived CDR1 and CDR2 are SGHAT and FQDESV (reference sequence). The CDR3 totals 14 residues.

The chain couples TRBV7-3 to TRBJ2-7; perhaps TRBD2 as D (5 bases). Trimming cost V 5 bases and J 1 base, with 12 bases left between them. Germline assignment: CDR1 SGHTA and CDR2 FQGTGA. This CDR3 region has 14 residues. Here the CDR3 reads CASSNHEGSYEQYV. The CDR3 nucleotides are TGTGCCAGCAGCAACCACGAGGGATCCTACGAGCAGTACGTC.

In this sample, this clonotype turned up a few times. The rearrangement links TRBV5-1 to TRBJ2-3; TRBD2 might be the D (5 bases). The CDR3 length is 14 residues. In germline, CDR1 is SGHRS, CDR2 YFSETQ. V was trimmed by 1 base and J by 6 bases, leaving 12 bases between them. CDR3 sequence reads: CASSLNGVADTQYF. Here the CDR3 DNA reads TGCGCCAGCAGCTTGAACGGGGTTGCGGATACGCAGTATTTT.

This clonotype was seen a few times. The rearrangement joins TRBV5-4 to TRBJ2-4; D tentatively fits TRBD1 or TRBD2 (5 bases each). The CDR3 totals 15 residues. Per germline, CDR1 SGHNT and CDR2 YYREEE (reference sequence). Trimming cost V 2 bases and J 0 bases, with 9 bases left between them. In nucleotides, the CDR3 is TGTGCCAGCAGCTTTGGGGGTGAAGCCAAAAACATTCAGTACTTC. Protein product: CASSFGGEAKNIQYF. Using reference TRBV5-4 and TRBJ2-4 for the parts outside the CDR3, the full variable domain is ETGVTQSPTHLIKTRGQQVTLRCSSQSGHNTVSWYQQALGQGPQFIFQYYREEENGRGNFPPRFSGLQFPNYSSELNVNALELDDSALYLCASSFGGEAKNIQYFGAGTRLSVL.

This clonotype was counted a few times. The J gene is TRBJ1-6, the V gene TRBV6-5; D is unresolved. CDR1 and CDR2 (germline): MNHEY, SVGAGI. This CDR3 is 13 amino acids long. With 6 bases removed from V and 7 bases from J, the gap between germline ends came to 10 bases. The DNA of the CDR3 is TGTGCCAGCAGGTCTGGCAGAAATTCACCCCTCCACTTT. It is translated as CASRSGRNSPLHF.

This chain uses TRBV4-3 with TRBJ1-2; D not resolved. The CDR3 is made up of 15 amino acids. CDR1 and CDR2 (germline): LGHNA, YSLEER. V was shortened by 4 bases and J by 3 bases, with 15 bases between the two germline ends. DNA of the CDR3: TGCGCCAGCAGCCCGGACCCATCCACCGACTATGGCTACACCTTC. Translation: CASSPDPSTDYGYTF.

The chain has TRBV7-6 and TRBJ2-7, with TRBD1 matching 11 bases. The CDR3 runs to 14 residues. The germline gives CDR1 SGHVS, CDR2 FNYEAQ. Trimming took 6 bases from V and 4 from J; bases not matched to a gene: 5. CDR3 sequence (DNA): TGTGCCAGCAGGAAAGGACAGGGGGCTTACGAGCAGTACTTC. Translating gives CASRKGQGAYEQYF.

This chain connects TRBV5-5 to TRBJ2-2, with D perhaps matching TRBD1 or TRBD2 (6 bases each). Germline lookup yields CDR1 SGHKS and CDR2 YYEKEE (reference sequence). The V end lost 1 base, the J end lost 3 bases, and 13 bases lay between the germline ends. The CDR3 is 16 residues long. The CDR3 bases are TGTGCCAGCAGCTTGAGGTCGGGGGCGGACACCGGGGAGCTGTTTTTT. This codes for CASSLRSGADTGELFF.

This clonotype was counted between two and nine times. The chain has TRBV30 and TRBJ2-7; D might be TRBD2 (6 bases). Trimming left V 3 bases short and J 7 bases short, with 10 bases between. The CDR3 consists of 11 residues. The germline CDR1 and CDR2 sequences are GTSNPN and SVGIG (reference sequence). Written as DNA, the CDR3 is TGTGCCTGGAGCCGCGGGGCAGAGCAGTACTTC. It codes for CAWSRGAEQYF.

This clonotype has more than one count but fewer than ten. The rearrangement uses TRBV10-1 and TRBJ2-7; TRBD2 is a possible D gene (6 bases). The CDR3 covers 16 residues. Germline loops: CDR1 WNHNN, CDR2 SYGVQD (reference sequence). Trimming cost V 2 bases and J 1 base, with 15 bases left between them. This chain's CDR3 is CASSEIRGYLSYEQYF. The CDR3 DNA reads TGCGCCAGCAGTGAGATTCGGGGGTATTTGTCCTACGAGCAGTACTTC.

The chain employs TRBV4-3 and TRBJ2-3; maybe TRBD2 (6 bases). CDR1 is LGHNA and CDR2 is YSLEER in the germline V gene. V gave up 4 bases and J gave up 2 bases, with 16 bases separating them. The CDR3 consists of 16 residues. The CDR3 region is CASSRNGGAHTDTQYF. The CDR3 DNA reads TGCGCCAGCAGCCGAAACGGGGGTGCCCACACAGATACGCAGTATTTT.

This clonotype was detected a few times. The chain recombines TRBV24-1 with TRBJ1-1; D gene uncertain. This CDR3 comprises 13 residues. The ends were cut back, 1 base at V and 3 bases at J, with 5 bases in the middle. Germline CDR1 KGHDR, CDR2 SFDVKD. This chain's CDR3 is CATSDFRDTEAFF. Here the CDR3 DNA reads TGTGCCACCAGTGATTTTCGCGACACTGAAGCTTTCTTT.

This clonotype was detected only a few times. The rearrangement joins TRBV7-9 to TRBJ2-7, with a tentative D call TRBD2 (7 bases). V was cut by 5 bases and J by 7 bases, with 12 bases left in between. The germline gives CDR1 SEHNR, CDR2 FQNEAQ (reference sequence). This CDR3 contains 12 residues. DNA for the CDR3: TGTGCCAGCAGCCGGGGGGCAGGGGAGCAGTACTTC. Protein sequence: CASSRGAGEQYF.

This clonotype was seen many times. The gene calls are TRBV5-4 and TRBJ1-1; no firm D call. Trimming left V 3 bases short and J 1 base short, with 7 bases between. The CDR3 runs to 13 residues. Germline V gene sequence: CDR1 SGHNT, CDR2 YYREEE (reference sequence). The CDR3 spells CASSSVANTEAFF. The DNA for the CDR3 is TGTGCCAGCAGCTCCGTCGCGAACACTGAAGCTTTCTTT.

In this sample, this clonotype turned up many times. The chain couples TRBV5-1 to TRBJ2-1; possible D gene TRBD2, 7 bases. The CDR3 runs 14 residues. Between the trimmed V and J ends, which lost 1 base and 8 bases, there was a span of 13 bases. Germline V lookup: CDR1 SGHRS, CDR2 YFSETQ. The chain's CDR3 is CASSLYGGADEQFF. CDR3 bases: TGCGCCAGCAGCTTGTATGGGGGGGCCGATGAGCAGTTCTTC.

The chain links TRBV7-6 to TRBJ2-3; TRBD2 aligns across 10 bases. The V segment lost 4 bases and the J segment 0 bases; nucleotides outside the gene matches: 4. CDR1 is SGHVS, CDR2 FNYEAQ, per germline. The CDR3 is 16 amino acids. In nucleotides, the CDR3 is TGTGCCAGCAGCTCAAATAGCGGGGGGAGCACAGATACGCAGTATTTT. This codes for CASSSNSGGSTDTQYF.